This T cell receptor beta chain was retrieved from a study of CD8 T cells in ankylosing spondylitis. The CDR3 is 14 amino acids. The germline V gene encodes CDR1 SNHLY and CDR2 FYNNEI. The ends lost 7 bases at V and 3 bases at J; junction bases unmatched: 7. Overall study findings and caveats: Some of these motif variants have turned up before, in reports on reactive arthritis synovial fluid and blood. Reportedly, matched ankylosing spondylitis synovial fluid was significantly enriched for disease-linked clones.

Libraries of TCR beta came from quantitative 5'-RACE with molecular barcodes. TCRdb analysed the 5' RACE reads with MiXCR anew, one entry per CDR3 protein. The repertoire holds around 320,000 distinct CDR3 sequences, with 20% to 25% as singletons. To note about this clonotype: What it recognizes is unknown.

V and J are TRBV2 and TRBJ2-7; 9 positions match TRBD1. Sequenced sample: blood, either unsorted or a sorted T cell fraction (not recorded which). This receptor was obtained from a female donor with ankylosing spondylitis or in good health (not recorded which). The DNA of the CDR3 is TGTGCCAGCAACCCTGGGACAGGGAGCTACGAGCAGTACTTC. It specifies CASNPGTGSYEQYF.